This note documents a single T cell receptor beta chain sequence. As yet, its antigen is unknown. TCRdb analysed the 5' RACE reads with MiXCR anew, one entry per CDR3 protein. The profile shows 450,000 to 650,000 distinct CDR3 sequences, about 20% of them singletons. These data come from a study of T-cell memory formation after mild COVID-19. General study results and limits: Chiefly within CM and EM were the contracting CD4+ clones; CD8+ ones were within EMRA.

The sequenced material came from PBMCs or a T cell subset sorted from them (not recorded which). The receptor was derived from an adult woman who had mild COVID-19 (a few samples of this study predate the infection). Cell type and time point are not known.

Written as DNA, the CDR3 is TGTGCCAGCTCATCGACAAACGGGCTGACTAATGAAAAACTGTTTTTT. Its protein product is CASSSTNGLTNEKLFF. The chain combines TRBV18 with TRBJ1-4; no reliable D call. This CDR3 spans 16 amino acids. Germline V lookup: CDR1 KGHSH, CDR2 LQKENI. V gave up 5 bases and J gave up 2 bases, with 15 bases separating them.